This T cell receptor beta chain emerged from a study of blood T cell repertoires in COVID-19. At the level of the study: Acute and convalescent COVID-19 specimens originated in the United States, Italy and Spain.

This CDR3 is 16 amino acids long. The V gene lost 5 bases and the J gene lost 7 bases, with 21 bases spanning the gap. Germline CDR1 and CDR2: SEHNR and FQNEAQ (reference sequence). Sequenced by immunoSEQ multiplex PCR; TCRdb stores in-frame clones only, minus some. This repertoire shows hundreds of thousands of clones, roughly 85% found once; its top ten account for roughly 5.3%. Sequencing input: peripheral blood. This receptor was obtained from a man in his forties or fifties with active or convalescent COVID-19. V usage is TRBV7-9 and J usage is TRBJ2-1; no clear D. For the CDR3, the DNA is TGTGCCAGCAGCCCGGGTTCTGGAGAAATCGGGAATGAGCAGTTCTTC. Its translation is CASSPGSGEIGNEQFF. Full variable domain (rest looked up from reference TRBV7-9 and TRBJ2-1): DTGVSQNPRHKITKRGQNVTFRCDPISEHNRLYWYRQTLGQGPEFLTYFQNEAQLEKSRLLSDRFSAERPKGSFSTLEIQRTEQGDSAMYLCASSPGSGEIGNEQFFGPGTRLTVL.